The clone carrying this T cell receptor (beta chain) was detected once. Its cognate antigen is unknown. This record belongs to a study of OX40 agonist ivuxolimab in advanced cancers. About the research overall: Patients achieving partial responses numbered three: one hepatocellular carcinoma case and two cutaneous melanoma cases. Overall study findings and caveats: Researchers did not determine the expanded peripheral T cells' antigen specificity. With doses of 0.1 to 3.0 mg/kg, CD4+ and CD8+ blood T cells had undergone clonal expansion by week 6.

The CDR3 has 13 amino acids. Trimming removed 4 bases from V and 6 bases from J, with 11 bases in between. CDR1 is SGDLS, CDR2 YYNGEE, per germline. Sequencing was performed with immunoSEQ multiplex PCR; in TCRdb, only in-frame clones are kept and a portion is missing. Found here are about 13,000 clones, roughly 69% of them singletons; the top ten hold 35% to 45%. The sample here was CD4+ or CD8+ T cells sorted from blood, taken in a trial of the OX40 agonist ivuxolimab. The J gene is TRBJ1-5, the V gene TRBV9; possible D gene TRBD1, 5 bases. The sequence came from an adult with an advanced solid tumor such as melanoma, head and neck, liver or kidney cancer. The CDR3 sequence is CASSPWGGQPQHF. DNA for the CDR3: TGTGCCAGCAGCCCCTGGGGGGGTCAGCCCCAGCATTTT.